This TCR beta chain was found in a study of shared clonotypes between healthy human individuals. Sequencing used immunoSEQ multiplex PCR; TCRdb keeps in-frame clones, though not all of them. The repertoire holds 600,000 to 700,000 clones, less than 80% seen once, with more than 1.5% in the top ten. Sequencing input: memory CD4+ T cells sorted from blood. Subset noted: CD45RA-negative fraction. The receptor comes from a woman in her 30s in good health.

In nucleotides, the CDR3 is TGTGCCAGCAGTCTAAGAAAAACGGGCTGGACCTACGAGCAGTACTTC. Its protein is CASSLRKTGWTYEQYF. The chain joins TRBV28 to TRBJ2-7; unclear D gene. V gave up 5 bases and J gave up 2 bases, with 19 bases separating them. The CDR3 covers 16 residues. Germline CDR1 reads MDHEN; CDR2 reads SYDVKM. The full variable domain, completed using reference TRBV28 and TRBJ2-7, is DVKVTQSSRYLVKRTGEKVFLECVQDMDHENMFWYRQDPGLGLRLIYFSYDVKMKEKGDIPEGYSVSREKKERFSLILESASTNQTSMYLCASSLRKTGWTYEQYFGPGTRLTVT.